This TCR beta chain emerged from a study of T cells in localized non-small cell lung cancer. General study findings and limits: Tumor trailed uninvolved adjacent lung in T cell clonality, which peaked there. A higher density of T cells in blood coincided with extended overall survival. Sequencing was limited to one tumor region, leaving the possibility of heterogeneity open.

Comments on this clone: What it binds is unknown.

Libraries were prepared by immunoSEQ multiplex PCR; TCRdb keeps only in-frame clonotypes and omits some of them. The repertoire consists of tens of thousands of clones, with roughly 89% occurring once and the leading ten covering under 8%. There are 12 residues in the CDR3. Trimming pared 0 bases from V and 10 bases from J, leaving 8 bases between. The germline V gene encodes CDR1 SGHDT and CDR2 YYEEEE. The origin of this receptor is a woman aged 35-75 years with stage I lung adenocarcinoma. The V and J genes are TRBV5-6 and TRBJ2-1, with D unclear. The sequenced sample was peripheral blood, obtained before any cancer treatment. CDR3 protein: CASSLEFGEQFF. In DNA, the CDR3 is TGTGCCAGCAGCTTGGAATTCGGCGAGCAGTTCTTC.